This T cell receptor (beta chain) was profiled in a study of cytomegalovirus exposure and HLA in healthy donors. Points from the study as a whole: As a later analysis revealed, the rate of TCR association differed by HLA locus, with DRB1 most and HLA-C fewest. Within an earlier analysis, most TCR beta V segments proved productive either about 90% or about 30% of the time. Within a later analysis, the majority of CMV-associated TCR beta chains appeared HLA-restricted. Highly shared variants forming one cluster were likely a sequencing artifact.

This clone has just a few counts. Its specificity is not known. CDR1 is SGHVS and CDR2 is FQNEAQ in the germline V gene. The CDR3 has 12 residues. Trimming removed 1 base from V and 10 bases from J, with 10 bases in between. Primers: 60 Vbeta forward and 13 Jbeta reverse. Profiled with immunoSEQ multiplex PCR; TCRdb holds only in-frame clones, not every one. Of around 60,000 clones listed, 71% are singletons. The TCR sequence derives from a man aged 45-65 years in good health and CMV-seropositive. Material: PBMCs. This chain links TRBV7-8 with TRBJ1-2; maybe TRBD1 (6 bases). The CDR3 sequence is CASSLGGQNYTF. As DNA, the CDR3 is TGTGCCAGCAGCTTAGGAGGACAGAACTACACCTTC.